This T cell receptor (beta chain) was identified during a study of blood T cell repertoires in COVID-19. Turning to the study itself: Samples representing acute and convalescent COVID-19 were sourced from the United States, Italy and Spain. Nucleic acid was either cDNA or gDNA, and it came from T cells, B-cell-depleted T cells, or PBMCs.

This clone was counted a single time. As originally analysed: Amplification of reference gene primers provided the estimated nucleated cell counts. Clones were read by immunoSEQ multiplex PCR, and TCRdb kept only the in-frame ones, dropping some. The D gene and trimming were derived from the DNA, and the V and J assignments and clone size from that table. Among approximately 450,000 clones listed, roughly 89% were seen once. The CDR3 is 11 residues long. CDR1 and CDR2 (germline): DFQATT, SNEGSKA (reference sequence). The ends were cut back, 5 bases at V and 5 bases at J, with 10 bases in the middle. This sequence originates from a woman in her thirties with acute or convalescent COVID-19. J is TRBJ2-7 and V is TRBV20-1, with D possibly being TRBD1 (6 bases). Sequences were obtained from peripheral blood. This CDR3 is CSAGTGHEQYF. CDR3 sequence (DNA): TGCAGTGCTGGAACAGGGCACGAGCAGTACTTC.